This T cell receptor (beta chain) was sequenced during a study of blood T cell repertoires in COVID-19. Assay used: immunoSEQ multiplex PCR; TCRdb lists only in-frame clones, some missing. The sample lists some 140,000 clones, over 70% seen once, with around a fifth in the top ten. Trimming removed 3 bases from V and 10 bases from J, with 10 bases in between. CDR3 length equals 13 residues. CDR1 is SGHTA, CDR2 FQGNSA, per germline. This clone was observed a few times. The TCR originated in a man older than 75 with acute or convalescent COVID-19. The rearrangement links TRBV7-2 to TRBJ1-6, with no clear D. The material sequenced was peripheral blood. CDR3 sequence: CASSLQFSSPLHF. The CDR3 DNA follows: TGTGCCAGCAGCTTGCAGTTTAGCTCACCCCTCCACTTT. The complete variable domain, with remaining parts taken from reference TRBV7-2 and TRBJ1-6, reads GAGVSQSPSNKVTEKGKDVELRCDPISGHTALYWYRQSLGQGLEFLIYFQGNSAPDKSGLPSDRFSAERTGGSVSTLTIQRTQQEDSAVYLCASSLQFSSPLHFGNGTRLTVT.